This T cell receptor (beta chain) was captured by sequencing in a study of blood T cell repertoires in COVID-19. Study background: Collection of acute and convalescent COVID-19 samples took place in the United States, Italy and Spain. T cells, B-cell-depleted T cells, or PBMCs provided the cDNA or gDNA that served as material.

Original analysis: Estimation of nucleated cell counts was performed using reference gene primer amplification. Generated by immunoSEQ multiplex PCR, the TCRdb table keeps only in-frame clones and is missing some. For V, J and clone size, that table is used; D and trimming come from the DNA. The sample lists about 80,000 clones; about four fifths were seen once. The sample holds a few counts of this clone. The CDR3 sequence is 17 residues long. V lost 6 bases, J lost 4 bases, and 5 bases stayed unmatched. Germline CDR1 is MNHEY and CDR2 is SMNVEV (reference sequence). The sequencing sample was made of peripheral blood. The chain recombines TRBV27 with TRBJ2-2, with 16 nucleotides matching TRBD2. The clonotype comes from a woman in her seventies with acute or convalescent COVID-19. The CDR3 DNA is TGTGCCAGCAGGAGGGGACTAGCGGGAGGGGTCACCGGGGAGCTGTTTTTT. As protein: CASRRGLAGGVTGELFF.